Below, 8 T cell receptor beta chains from the same sample are listed, as sequenced in a study of T cells in Graves' hyperthyroidism and ophthalmopathy. The TCR beta CDR3 regions underwent amplification using RNA transcripts as the source. TCR CDR3 underwent first-round RT-PCR with the HTBI primer set. TCRdb re-called the multiplex PCR reads with MiXCR, one entry per CDR3 protein. The top ten clones hold around 30% of a sample with nearly 750,000 distinct CDR3 sequences, approximately 36% of them seen once. The sample was blood. These receptors were obtained from a woman between 35 and 50 years old with Graves' hyperthyroidism.

This clonotype appeared a single time. The V call is TRBV19, the J call TRBJ1-5; 7 nucleotides agree with TRBD1. Unmatched junction bases numbered 7, after V lost 3 bases and J lost 5 bases. The length of the CDR3 is 15 residues. Germline CDR1 LNHDA, CDR2 SQIVND (reference sequence). This chain's CDR3 is CASSITATGDQPQHF. For the CDR3, the DNA is TGTGCCAGTAGTATCACCGCAACAGGGGATCAGCCCCAGCATTTT.

This clonotype appeared many times. The V gene is TRBV7-2, the J gene TRBJ2-7; unclear D gene. CDR1 is SGHTA and CDR2 is FQGNSA in the germline V gene. V lost 3 bases and J 4 bases, leaving 7 bases between the germline ends. The CDR3 totals 12 residues. The CDR3 loop reads CASSFTPYEQYF. Here the CDR3 DNA reads TGTGCCAGCAGCTTTACGCCTTACGAGCAGTACTTC.

This clonotype was counted ten times or more. The chain combines TRBV5-4 with TRBJ2-5; 7 nucleotides align to TRBD1. The CDR3 is 15 amino acids. Unmatched junction bases numbered 8, after V lost 1 base and J lost 5 bases. The germline V gene encodes CDR1 SGHNT and CDR2 YYREEE (reference sequence). The CDR3 DNA reads TGTGCCAGCAGCTTGTCGACAGGGTCTGCGGAGACCCAGTACTTC. Its translation is CASSLSTGSAETQYF. The entire variable domain, with the rest obtained from reference TRBV5-4 and TRBJ2-5, is as follows: ETGVTQSPTHLIKTRGQQVTLRCSSQSGHNTVSWYQQALGQGPQFIFQYYREEENGRGNFPPRFSGLQFPNYSSELNVNALELDDSALYLCASSLSTGSAETQYFGPGTRLLVL.

V and J are TRBV6-5 and TRBJ2-7, with 12 bases matching TRBD2. This CDR3 spans 15 amino acids. V lost 6 bases to trimming and J lost 6 bases; unmatched junction nucleotides: 9. CDR1 MNHEY and CDR2 SVGAGI come from the germline V gene. CDR3 nucleotides: TGTGCCAGCAGGCGACTAGCGGGAGCTAGGGGCGAGCAGTACTTC. Translated: CASRRLAGARGEQYF.

This clonotype is a singleton in its sample. The gene calls are TRBV7-6 and TRBJ1-2; 11 bases align to TRBD1. In germline, CDR1 is SGHVS, CDR2 FNYEAQ. The CDR3 totals 15 residues. The trim removed 5 bases at V and 4 bases at J, leaving 6 bases unmatched. The CDR3 DNA is TGTGCCAGCAGCCAAGCCGGGACAGGGGGCTATGGCTACACCTTC. Its protein product is CASSQAGTGGYGYTF.

As regards this clonotype: This sequence may be a read error, since a much larger clone differs from it by one base. The chain couples TRBV18 to TRBJ2-7; D is uncertain. CDR1 and CDR2 (germline): KGHSH, LQKENI. The CDR3 runs 12 residues. Here the CDR3 reads CASSPGRDEQHF. The CDR3 DNA reads as TGTGCCAGCTCACCCGGACGTGACGAGCAGCACTTC. Filled out from reference TRBV18 and TRBJ2-7, the complete variable domain reads NAGVMQNPRHLVRRRGQEARLRCSPMKGHSHVYWYRQLPEEGLKFMVYLQKENIIDESGMPKERFSAEFPKEGPSILRIQQVVRGDSAAYFCASSPGRDEQHFGPGTRLTVT.

This chain uses TRBV7-9 with TRBJ1-2, with no clear D. Germline CDR1 is SEHNR and CDR2 is FQNEAQ (reference sequence). Trimming removed 2 bases at V and 8 bases at J, with 18 bases between. This CDR3 has 15 amino acids. The CDR3 loop reads CASSLSGREGTGYTF. In DNA, the CDR3 is TGTGCCAGCAGCTTAAGTGGGAGGGAGGGAACCGGCTACACCTTC.

Turning to this clonotype: One end of the junction is discordant with germline, which a read error may explain. The chain links TRBV10-2 to TRBJ1-1, with D perhaps TRBD1 (6 bases). This CDR3 has 14 residues. Germline CDR1 reads WSHSY; CDR2 reads SAAADI. The CDR3 loop reads CASRYRALVTEASF. In nucleotides, the CDR3 is TGCGCCAGCAGGTACAGGGCTCTAGTCACTGAAGCTTCCTTT.